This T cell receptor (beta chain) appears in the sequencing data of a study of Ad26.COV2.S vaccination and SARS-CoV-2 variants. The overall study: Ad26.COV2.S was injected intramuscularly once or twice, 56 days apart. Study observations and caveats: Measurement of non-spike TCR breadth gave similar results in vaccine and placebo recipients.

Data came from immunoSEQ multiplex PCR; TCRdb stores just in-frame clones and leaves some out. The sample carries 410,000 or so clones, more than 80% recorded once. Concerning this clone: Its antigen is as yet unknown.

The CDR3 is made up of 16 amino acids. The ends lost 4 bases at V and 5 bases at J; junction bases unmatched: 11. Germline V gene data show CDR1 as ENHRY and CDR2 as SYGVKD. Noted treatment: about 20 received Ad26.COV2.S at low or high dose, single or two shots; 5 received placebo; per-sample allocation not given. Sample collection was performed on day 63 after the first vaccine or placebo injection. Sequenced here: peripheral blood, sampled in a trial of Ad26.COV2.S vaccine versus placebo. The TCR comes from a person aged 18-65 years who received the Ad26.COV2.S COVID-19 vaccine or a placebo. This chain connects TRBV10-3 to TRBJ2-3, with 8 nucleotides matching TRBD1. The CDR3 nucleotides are TGTGCCATCAGTGGGGCCCCGGGACAGGTAGGAGATACGCAGTATTTT. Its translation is CAISGAPGQVGDTQYF.